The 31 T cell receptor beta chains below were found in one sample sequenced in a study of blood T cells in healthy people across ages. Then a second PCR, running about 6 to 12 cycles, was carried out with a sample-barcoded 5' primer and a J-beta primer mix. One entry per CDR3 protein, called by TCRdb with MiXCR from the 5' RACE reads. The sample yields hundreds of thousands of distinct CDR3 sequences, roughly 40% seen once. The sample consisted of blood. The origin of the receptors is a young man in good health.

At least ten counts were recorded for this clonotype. The CDR3 DNA reads TGCGCCAGCAGCAAAGAGTTAGGGGGCGACTATGGCTACACCTTC. It yields the protein CASSKELGGDYGYTF. J is TRBJ1-2 and V is TRBV5-1, with 7 bases aligning to TRBD1. V gave up 4 bases and J gave up 3 bases; unmatched junction bases: 9. Germline CDR1 and CDR2: SGHRS and YFSETQ. The CDR3 has 15 residues.

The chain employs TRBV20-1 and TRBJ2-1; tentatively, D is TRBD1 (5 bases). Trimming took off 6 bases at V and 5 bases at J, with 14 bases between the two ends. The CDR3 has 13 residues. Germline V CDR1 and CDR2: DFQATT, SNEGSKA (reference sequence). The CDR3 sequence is CSAPADTNNEQFF. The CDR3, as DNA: TGCAGTGCCCCCGCGGACACGAACAATGAGCAGTTCTTC.

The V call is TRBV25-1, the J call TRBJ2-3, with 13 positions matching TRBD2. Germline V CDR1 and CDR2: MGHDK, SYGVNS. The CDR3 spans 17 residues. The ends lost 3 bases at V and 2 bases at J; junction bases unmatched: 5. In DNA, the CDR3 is TGTGCCAGCAGTGAGGGGGGGACTAGCGGGAACACAGATACGCAGTATTTT. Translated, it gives CASSEGGTSGNTDTQYF.

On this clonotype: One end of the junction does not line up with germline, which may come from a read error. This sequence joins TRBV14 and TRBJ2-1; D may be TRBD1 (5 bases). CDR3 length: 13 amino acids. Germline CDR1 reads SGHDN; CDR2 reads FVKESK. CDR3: CASGQGRNNEQFF. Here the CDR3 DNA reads TGTGCCAGCGGCCAGGGTCGGAACAATGAGCAGTTCTTC. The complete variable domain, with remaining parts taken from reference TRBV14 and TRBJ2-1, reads EAGVTQFPSHSVIEKGQTVTLRCDPISGHDNLYWYRRVMGKEIKFLLHFVKESKQDESGMPNNRFLAERTGGTYSTLKVQPAELEDSGVYFCASGQGRNNEQFFGPGTRLTVL.

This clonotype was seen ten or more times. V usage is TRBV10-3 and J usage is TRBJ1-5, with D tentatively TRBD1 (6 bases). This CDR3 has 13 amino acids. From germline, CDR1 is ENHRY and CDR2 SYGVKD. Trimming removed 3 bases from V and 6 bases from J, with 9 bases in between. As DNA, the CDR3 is TGTGCCATCAGTGATGGGGGCGCTCAGCCCCAGCATTTT. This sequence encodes CAISDGGAQPQHF.

The CDR3 nucleotides are TGCGCCAGCAGCCAAGTGTATCGGGGACCCCATTACAATGAGCAGTACTTC. It specifies CASSQVYRGPHYNEQYF. The rearrangement joins TRBV4-1 to TRBJ2-1; the D gene could be TRBD1 or TRBD2 (5 bases each). The DNA end favors TRBJ2-7, so the J call may be wrong. The V gene's germline CDR1 is MGHRA and CDR2 YSYEKL. There are 17 residues in the CDR3.

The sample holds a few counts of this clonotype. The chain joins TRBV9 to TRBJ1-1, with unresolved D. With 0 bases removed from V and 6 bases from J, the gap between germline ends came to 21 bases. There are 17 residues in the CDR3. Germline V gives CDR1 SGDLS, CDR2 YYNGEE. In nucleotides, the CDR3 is TGTGCCAGCAGCGTAGAAGGCGGGGTCTCAAGAGACGCTGAAGCTTTCTTT. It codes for CASSVEGGVSRDAEAFF. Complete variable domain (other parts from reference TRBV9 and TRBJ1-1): DSGVTQTPKHLITATGQRVTLRCSPRSGDLSVYWYQQSLDQGLQFLIQYYNGEERAKGNILERFSAQQFPDLHSELNLSSLELGDSALYFCASSVEGGVSRDAEAFFGQGTRLTVV.

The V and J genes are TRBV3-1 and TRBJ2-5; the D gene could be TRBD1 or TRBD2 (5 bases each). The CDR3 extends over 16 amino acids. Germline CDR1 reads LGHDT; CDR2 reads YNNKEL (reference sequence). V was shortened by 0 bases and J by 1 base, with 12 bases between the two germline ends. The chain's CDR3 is CASSQDPGLPQETQYF. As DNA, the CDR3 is TGTGCCAGCAGCCAAGATCCGGGGCTACCCCAAGAGACCCAGTACTTC.

The CDR3 nucleotides are TGCAGTGCCAGGGGCCCGCCGAGGGTCTCCTACGAGCAGTACTTC. Residues: CSARGPPRVSYEQYF. The rearrangement links TRBV20-1 to TRBJ2-7; D perhaps matches TRBD1 (6 bases). V was shortened by 6 bases and J by 0 bases, with 18 bases between the two germline ends. From germline, CDR1 is DFQATT and CDR2 SNEGSKA (reference sequence). CDR3 length: 15 residues.

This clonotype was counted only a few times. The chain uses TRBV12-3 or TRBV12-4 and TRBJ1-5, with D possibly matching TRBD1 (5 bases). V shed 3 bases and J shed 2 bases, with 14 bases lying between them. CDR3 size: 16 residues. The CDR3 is CASSFQVGGGNQPQHF. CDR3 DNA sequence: TGTGCCAGCAGTTTTCAAGTGGGGGGAGGCAATCAGCCCCAGCATTTT.

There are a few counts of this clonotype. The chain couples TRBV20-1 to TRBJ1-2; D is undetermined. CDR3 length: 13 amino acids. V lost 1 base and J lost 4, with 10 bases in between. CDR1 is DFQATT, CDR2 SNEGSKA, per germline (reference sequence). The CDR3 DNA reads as TGCAGTGCTAGAGTAGTAAGGAGCTATGGCTACACCTTC. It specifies CSARVVRSYGYTF.

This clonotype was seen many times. CDR3 bases: TGTGCCAGCAGTTACGTGCAGGGGGCAGGAGATACGCAGTATTTT. It encodes CASSYVQGAGDTQYF. The V and J genes are TRBV6-6 and TRBJ2-3, with 8 bases lining up with TRBD1. Germline-derived CDR1 and CDR2 are MNHNY and SVGAGI (reference sequence). V shed 2 bases, J shed 5 bases, and the junction held 6 bases outside the gene matches. The CDR3 consists of 15 residues.

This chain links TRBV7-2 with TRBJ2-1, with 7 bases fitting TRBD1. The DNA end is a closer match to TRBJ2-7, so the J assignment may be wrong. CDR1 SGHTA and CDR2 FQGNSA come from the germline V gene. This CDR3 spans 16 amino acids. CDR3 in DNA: TGTGCCAGCAGCTTACAGGGGGATAGCTCCTACAATGAGCAGTACTTC. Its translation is CASSLQGDSSYNEQYF.

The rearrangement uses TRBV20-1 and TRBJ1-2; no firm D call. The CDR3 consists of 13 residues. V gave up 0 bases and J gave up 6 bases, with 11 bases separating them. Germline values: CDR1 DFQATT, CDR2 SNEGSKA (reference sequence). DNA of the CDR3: TGCAGTGCTAGAGATCCCAAAATAGATGGCTACACCTTC. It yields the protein CSARDPKIDGYTF.

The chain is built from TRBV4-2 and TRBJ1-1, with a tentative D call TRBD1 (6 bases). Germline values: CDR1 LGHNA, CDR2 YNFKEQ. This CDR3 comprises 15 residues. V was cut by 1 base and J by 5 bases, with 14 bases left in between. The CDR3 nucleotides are TGTGCCAGCAGCCAAGGGGAGGGGGAGCGGACTGAAGCTTTCTTT. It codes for CASSQGEGERTEAFF.

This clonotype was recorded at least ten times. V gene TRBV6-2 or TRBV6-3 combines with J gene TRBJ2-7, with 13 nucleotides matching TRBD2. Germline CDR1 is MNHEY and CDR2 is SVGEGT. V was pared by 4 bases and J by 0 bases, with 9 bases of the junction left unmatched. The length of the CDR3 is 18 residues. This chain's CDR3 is CASSSTGLAGFSSYEQYF. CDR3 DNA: TGTGCCAGCAGTTCCACGGGACTAGCGGGGTTTAGCTCCTACGAGCAGTACTTC.

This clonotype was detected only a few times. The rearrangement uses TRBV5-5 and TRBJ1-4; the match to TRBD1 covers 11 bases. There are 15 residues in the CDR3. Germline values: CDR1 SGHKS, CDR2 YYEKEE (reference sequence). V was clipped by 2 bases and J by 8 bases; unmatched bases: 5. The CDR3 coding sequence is TGTGCCAGCAGCTTTGGGACAGGGGGAGACGAAAAACTGTTTTTT. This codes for CASSFGTGGDEKLFF.

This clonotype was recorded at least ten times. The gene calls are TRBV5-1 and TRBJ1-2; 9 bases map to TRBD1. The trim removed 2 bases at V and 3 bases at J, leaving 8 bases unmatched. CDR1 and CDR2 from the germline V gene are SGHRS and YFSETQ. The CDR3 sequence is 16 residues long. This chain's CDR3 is CASSFPDRGGDYGYTF. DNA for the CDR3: TGCGCCAGCAGCTTTCCGGACAGGGGAGGTGACTATGGCTACACCTTC.

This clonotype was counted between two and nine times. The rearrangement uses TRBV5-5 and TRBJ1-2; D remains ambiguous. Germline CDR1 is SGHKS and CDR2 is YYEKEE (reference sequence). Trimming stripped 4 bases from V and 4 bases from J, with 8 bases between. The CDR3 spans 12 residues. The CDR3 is CASSRDPYGYTF. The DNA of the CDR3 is TGTGCCAGCAGCCGAGACCCCTATGGCTACACCTTC.

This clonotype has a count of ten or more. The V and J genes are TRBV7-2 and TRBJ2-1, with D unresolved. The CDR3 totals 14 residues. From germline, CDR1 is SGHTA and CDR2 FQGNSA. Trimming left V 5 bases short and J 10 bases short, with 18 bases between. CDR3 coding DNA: TGTGCCAGCAGCACACGGCGTTTGGCGGCGGAGCAGTTCTTC. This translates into CASSTRRLAAEQFF.

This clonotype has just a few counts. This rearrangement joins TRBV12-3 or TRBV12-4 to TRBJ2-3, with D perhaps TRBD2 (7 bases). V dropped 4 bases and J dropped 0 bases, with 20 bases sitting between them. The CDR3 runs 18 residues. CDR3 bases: TGTGCCAGCAGTTATCTCCGGGGCGGGGGCACTAGCACAGATACGCAGTATTTT. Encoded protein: CASSYLRGGGTSTDTQYF.

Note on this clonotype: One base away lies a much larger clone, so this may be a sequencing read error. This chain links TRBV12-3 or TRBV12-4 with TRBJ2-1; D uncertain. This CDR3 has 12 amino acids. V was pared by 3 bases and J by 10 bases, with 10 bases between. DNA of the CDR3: TGTGCCAGCAGTTTGTCGTTGTACGAGCAGTTCTTC. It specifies CASSLSLYEQFF.

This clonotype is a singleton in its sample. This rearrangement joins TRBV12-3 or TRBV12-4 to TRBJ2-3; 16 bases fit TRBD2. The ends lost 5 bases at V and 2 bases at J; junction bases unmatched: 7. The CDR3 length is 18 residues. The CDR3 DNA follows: TGTGCCAGCAGTCCGGGACTAGCGGGGGGGGCGGCCACAGATACGCAGTATTTT. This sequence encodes CASSPGLAGGAATDTQYF.

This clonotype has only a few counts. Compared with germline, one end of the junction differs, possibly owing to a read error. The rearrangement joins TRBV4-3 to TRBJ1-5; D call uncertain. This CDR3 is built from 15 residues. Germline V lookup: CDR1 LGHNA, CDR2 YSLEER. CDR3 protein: CASSQNRDTNQPRHF. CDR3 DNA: TGCGCCAGCAGCCAAAACAGAGACACCAATCAGCCCCGGCATTTT.

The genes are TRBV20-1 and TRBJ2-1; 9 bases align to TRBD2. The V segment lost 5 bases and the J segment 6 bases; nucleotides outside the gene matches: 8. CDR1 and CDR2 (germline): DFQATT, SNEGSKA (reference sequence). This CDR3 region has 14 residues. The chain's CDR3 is CSADSGRRANEQFF. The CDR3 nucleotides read TGCAGTGCTGATAGCGGGAGACGGGCCAATGAGCAGTTCTTC.

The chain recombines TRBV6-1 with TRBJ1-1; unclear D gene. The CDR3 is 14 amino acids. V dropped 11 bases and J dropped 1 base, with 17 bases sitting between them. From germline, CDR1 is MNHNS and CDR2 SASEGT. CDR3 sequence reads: CAGIEYVGNTEAFF. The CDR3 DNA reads TGTGCCGGCATTGAATACGTCGGGAACACTGAAGCTTTCTTT.

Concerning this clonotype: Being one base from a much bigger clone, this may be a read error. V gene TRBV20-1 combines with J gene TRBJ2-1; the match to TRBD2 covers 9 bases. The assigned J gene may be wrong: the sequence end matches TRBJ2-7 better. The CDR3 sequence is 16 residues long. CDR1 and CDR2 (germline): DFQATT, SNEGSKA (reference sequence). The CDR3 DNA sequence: TGCAGTGCTAGAGGTTCTAGCGGGGACACCTACAATGAGCAGTACTTC. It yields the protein CSARGSSGDTYNEQYF.

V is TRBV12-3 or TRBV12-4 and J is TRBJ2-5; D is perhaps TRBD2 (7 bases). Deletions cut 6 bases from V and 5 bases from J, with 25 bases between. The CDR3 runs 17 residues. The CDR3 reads CASRHLGGLAGTETQYF. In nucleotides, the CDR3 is TGTGCCAGCAGACATCTCGGGGGGCTAGCTGGGACCGAGACCCAGTACTTC.

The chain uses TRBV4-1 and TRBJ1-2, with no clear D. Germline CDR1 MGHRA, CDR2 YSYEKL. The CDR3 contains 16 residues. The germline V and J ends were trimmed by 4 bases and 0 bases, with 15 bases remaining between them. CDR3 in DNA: TGCGCCAGCAGCCCTTTAACCCCGTTAGCTAACTATGGCTACACCTTC. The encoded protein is CASSPLTPLANYGYTF.

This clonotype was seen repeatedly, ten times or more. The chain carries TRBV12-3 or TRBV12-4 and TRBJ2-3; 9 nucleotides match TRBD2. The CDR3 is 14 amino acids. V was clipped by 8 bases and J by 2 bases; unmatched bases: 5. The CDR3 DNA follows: TGTGCCAGCGTTGGGACTAGCTACACAGATACGCAGTATTTT. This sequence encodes CASVGTSYTDTQYF.

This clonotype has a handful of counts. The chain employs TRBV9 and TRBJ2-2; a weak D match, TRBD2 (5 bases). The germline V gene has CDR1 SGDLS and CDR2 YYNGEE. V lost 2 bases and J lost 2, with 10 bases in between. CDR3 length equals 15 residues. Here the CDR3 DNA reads TGTGCCAGCAGCGTGGAGAGGGATAACACCGGGGAGCTGTTTTTT. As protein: CASSVERDNTGELFF.